The 2 T cell receptor beta chains listed next were all sequenced from one sample in a study of blood T cell repertoires in COVID-19. TCRdb keeps only in-frame clones here, not all; method: immunoSEQ multiplex PCR. The sample records approximately 150,000 clones, more than 75% being singletons. Source material: peripheral blood. Receptors were obtained from a man aged 50 to 59 who had recovered from COVID-19.

This clone has only one observation. V gene TRBV2 combines with J gene TRBJ1-2; TRBD1 matches 7 bases. The junction had 8 bases not matched to a gene; V was cut back by 6 bases and J by 4 bases. Germline V gives CDR1 SNHLY, CDR2 FYNNEI. The CDR3 is made up of 14 amino acids. CDR3 loop: CASRIDRAFYGYTF. As DNA, the CDR3 is TGTGCCAGCAGGATAGACAGGGCCTTCTATGGCTACACCTTC.

CDR3 amino acids: CASSERDEAGNTGELFF. The CDR3 DNA sequence: TGCGCCAGCAGTGAGAGAGACGAGGCGGGGAACACCGGGGAGCTGTTTTTT. The gene calls are TRBV10-1 and TRBJ2-2; possibly TRBD2 for D (5 bases). V was pared by 2 bases and J by 1 base, with 14 bases between. The CDR3 spans 17 residues. CDR1 and CDR2 from the germline V gene are WNHNN and SYGVQD (reference sequence).